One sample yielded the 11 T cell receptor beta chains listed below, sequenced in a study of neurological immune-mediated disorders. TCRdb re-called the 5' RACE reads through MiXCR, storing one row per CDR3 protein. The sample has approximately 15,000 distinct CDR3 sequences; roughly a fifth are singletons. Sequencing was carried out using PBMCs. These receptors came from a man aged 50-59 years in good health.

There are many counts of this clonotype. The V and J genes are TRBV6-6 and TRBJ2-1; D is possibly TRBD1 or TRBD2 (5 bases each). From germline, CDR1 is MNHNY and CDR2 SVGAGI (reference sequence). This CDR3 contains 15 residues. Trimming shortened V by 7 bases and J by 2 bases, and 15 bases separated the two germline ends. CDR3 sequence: CASIPRGAPYNEQFF. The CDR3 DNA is TGTGCCAGCATCCCCCGAGGGGCGCCCTACAATGAGCAGTTCTTC.

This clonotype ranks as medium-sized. DNA of the CDR3: TGCAGTGCTAGACAGGCAGGGGGCTTGAACACTGAAGCTTTCTTT. Its protein is CSARQAGGLNTEAFF. The chain combines TRBV20-1 with TRBJ1-1; 8 nucleotides match TRBD1. CDR1 and CDR2 from the germline V gene are DFQATT and SNEGSKA (reference sequence). The CDR3 spans 15 residues. Germline trimming cut 2 bases from V and 0 bases from J; bases unmatched to any gene: 5.

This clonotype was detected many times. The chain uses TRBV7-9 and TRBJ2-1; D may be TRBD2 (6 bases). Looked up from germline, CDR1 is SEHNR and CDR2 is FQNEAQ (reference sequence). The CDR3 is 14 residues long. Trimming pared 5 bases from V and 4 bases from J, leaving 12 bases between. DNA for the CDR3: TGTGCCAGCAGCCCCGGGACTCGGTACAATGAGCAGTTCTTC. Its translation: CASSPGTRYNEQFF.

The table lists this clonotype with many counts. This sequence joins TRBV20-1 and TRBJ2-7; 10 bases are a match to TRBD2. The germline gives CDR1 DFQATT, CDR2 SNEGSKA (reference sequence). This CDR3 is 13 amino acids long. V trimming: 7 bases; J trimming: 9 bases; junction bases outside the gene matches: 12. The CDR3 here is CSVTKREGLWQYF. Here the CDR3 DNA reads TGCAGTGTCACAAAGCGGGAGGGCCTATGGCAGTACTTC.

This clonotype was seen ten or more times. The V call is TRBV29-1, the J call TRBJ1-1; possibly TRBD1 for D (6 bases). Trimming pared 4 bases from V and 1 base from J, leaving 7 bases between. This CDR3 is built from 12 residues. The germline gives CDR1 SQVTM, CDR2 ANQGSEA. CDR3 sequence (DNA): TGCAGCGTTGGGACAGCGAACACTGAAGCTTTCTTT. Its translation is CSVGTANTEAFF.

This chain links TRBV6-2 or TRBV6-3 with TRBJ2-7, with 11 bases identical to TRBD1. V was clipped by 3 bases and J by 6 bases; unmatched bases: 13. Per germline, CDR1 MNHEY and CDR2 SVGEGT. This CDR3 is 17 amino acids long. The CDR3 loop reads CASSYEGPGQGVTEQYF. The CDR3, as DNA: TGTGCCAGCAGTTATGAGGGTCCGGGACAGGGGGTTACCGAGCAGTACTTC.

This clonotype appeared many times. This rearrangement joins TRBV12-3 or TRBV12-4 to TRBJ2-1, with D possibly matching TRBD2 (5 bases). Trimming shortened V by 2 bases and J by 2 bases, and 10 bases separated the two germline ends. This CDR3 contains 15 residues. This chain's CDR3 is CASSLRRATYNEQFF. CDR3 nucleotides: TGTGCCAGCAGTTTACGGCGGGCCACCTACAATGAGCAGTTCTTC.

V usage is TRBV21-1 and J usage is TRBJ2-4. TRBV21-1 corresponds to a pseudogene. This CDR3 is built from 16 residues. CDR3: CASSKPSGQAKNIQYF. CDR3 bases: TGTGCCAGCAGCAAACCGTCGGGGCAAGCCAAAAACATTCAGTACTTC.

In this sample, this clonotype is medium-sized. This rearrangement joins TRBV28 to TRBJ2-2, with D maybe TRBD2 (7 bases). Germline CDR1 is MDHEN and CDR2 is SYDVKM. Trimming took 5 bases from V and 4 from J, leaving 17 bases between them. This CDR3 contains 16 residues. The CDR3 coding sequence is TGTGCCAGCAGTCCCCCTGGGGGAGGGGGCACCGGGGAGCTGTTTTTT. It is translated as CASSPPGGGGTGELFF. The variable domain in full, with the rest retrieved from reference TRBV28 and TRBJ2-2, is DVKVTQSSRYLVKRTGEKVFLECVQDMDHENMFWYRQDPGLGLRLIYFSYDVKMKEKGDIPEGYSVSREKKERFSLILESASTNQTSMYLCASSPPGGGGTGELFFGEGSRLTVL.

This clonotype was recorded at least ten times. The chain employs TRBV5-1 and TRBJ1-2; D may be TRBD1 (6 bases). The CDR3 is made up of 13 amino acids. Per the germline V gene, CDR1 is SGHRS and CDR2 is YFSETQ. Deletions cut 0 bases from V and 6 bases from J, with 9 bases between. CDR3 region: CASSLERGNGYTF. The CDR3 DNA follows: TGCGCCAGCAGCTTGGAGAGGGGGAATGGCTACACCTTC.

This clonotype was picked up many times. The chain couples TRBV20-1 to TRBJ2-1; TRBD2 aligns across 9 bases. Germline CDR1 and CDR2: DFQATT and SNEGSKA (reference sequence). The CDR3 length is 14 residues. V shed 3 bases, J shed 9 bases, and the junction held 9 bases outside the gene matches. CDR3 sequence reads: CSARGAGGLGEQFF. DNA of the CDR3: TGCAGTGCTAGGGGGGCGGGAGGGCTTGGTGAGCAGTTCTTC.